This T cell receptor (beta chain) comes out of a study of T cells in Graves' hyperthyroidism and ophthalmopathy. The study, taken as a whole, reports: Most thyroid clonotypes that were expanded above 0.001 also turned up in blood. In the analysis, a 13 V-J model separated ophthalmopathy from stable hyperthyroidism.

RNA transcripts yielded amplified TCR beta CDR3 regions. TCR CDR3 underwent first-round RT-PCR with the HTBI primer set. TCRdb ran MiXCR on the multiplex PCR reads and lists one entry per CDR3 protein. The table includes about 410,000 distinct CDR3 sequences, about 14% detected once. V was pared by 3 bases and J by 4 bases, with 0 bases between. Germline-derived CDR1 and CDR2 are SNHLY and FYNNEI. CDR3 length: 10 amino acids. Many counts were recorded for this clonotype. Its antigen remains unknown. At least 3 on the Clinical Activity Score was recorded for ophthalmopathy patients, who also had NOSPECS grade at least 4 and duration under 3 months. Patients were excluded because of uncontrolled infection, other autoimmune disease, pregnancy or lactation.

This receptor was obtained from a young woman with Graves' ophthalmopathy. The V gene is TRBV2, the J gene TRBJ1-1, with no clear D. The sample comprised blood. Here the CDR3 DNA reads TGTGCCAGCAGTGACACTGAAGCTTTCTTT. It encodes CASSDTEAFF.